These T cell receptor beta chains were read from a single sample in a study of beta chain features in type 1 diabetes. Sequencing was performed with immunoSEQ multiplex PCR; in TCRdb, only in-frame clones are kept and a portion is missing. The data show roughly 450,000 clones, over 11% seen once. The specimen was naive CD4+ T cells from blood. The origin of the receptors is a man younger than 45 in good health. Both conserved end residues are part of each CDR3. D genes are given only for firm matches. The size of a clone is reported for some rows only, either as once, few or many, or as a class for expanded clones.

size	D	V	J	CDR3	DNA
few	NA	TRBV27	TRBJ1-1	CASSLSAFTEAFF	TGTGCCAGCAGTTTATCGGCGTTCACTGAAGCTTTCTTT
NA	TRBD1	TRBV13	TRBJ2-7	CASSPGRDRTYYEQYF	TGTGCCAGCAGCCCGGGGCGGGACAGGACGTACTACGAGCAGTACTTC
NA	TRBD2	TRBV19	TRBJ2-3	CASQQAGGLDTQYF	TGTGCCAGTCAACAAGCGGGGGGTTTGGATACGCAGTATTTT
few	NA	TRBV4-3	TRBJ2-7	CASSQDFYLTHEQYF	TGCGCCAGCAGCCAAGATTTTTACCTTACCCACGAGCAGTACTTC
few	NA	TRBV21-1	TRBJ2-1	CASSGLAFNNEQFF	TGTGCCAGCAGCGGACTAGCGTTTAACAATGAGCAGTTCTTC
few	NA	TRBV7-9	TRBJ2-3	CASGRSADTQYF	TGTGCCAGCGGGAGATCGGCAGATACGCAGTATTTT
few	TRBD2	TRBV7-9	TRBJ2-1	CASSGFGAGSHNEQFF	TGTGCCAGCAGCGGTTTTGGAGCGGGGTCGCACAATGAGCAGTTCTTC
few	NA	TRBV19	TRBJ1-2	CASSIARGTGYTF	TGTGCCAGTAGTATTGCCAGGGGCACGGGCTACACCTTC
few	TRBD1	TRBV6-6	TRBJ2-5	CASSYSGGGETQYF	TGTGCCAGCAGTTACTCAGGGGGCGGAGAGACCCAGTACTTC
many	NA	TRBV15	TRBJ2-1	CATSREQTLYNEQFF	TGTGCCACCAGCAGAGAGCAGACCCTCTACAATGAGCAGTTCTTC